This T cell receptor (beta chain) was retrieved from a study of blood T cells in healthy people across ages. Study outcomes and limitations: Higher naive T cell percentage went strongly together with higher TCR beta diversity. Naive CD4+ cells and diversity were both higher in long-lived donors than in aged donors.

It was with a sample-barcoded 5' primer and a J-beta primer mix that a second PCR of roughly 7 to 12 cycles was run. TCRdb recomputed calls from the 5' RACE reads with MiXCR, one row per CDR3 protein. In the table there are 550,000 to 700,000 distinct CDR3 sequences, 27% of which are singletons. This clonotype was observed a handful of times. Antigen: not known. Looked up from germline, CDR1 is DFQATT and CDR2 is SNEGSKA (reference sequence). CDR3 length: 11 amino acids. Extraction of total RNA produced a minimum of 5 micrograms from each sample. The rearrangement links TRBV20-1 to TRBJ2-5; D not resolved. Sequences were obtained from blood. This sequence originates from a woman aged 65 to 85 in good health. The CDR3 nucleotides are TGCAGCCCTCGGGTCCAAGAGACCCAGTACTTC. The encoded protein is CSPRVQETQYF.